These 5 T cell receptor beta chains originate from one sample sequenced in a study of T-cell memory formation after mild COVID-19 (dated by TCRdb to 2020 to 2022). The library was generated by 5' RACE. These reads were obtained on an Illumina NovaSeq 6000. TCRdb itself trimmed the public reads at Q25 with fastp, ran MiXCR and retained productive beta chains. Records with the same CDR3 protein are collapsed into one entry carrying the most frequent genes and DNA. In this sample the table shows fewer than 650,000 distinct CDR3 sequences, roughly 17% of which occur a single time. In total, the top ten clones hold about 8.1% of the sample. Sequencing was carried out using PBMCs or a T cell subset sorted from them (not recorded which). The receptors shown here come from an adult woman who had mild COVID-19 (a few samples of this study predate the infection). The sample titles of this study are shuffled in the database, so cell type and time point are left out; the donor was told from shared clones.

V usage is TRBV7-9 and J usage is TRBJ1-1; unclear D gene. Germline assignment: CDR1 SEHNR and CDR2 FQNEAQ (reference sequence). The CDR3 runs to 13 residues. V lost 11 bases to trimming and J lost 2 bases, with 15 bases between them. CDR3 in DNA: TGTGCCGGCCGTTGGGTACCAAACACTGAAGCTTTCTTT. It is translated as CAGRWVPNTEAFF.

This clonotype has only a few counts. The DNA of the CDR3 is TGTGCCAGCAGCTTAAATGAAGTGGGAGCTGGCGAGCAGTTCTTC. Protein product: CASSLNEVGAGEQFF. The chain has TRBV7-9 and TRBJ2-1, with D tentatively TRBD2 (5 bases). This CDR3 is built from 15 residues. Germline CDR1 reads SEHNR; CDR2 reads FQNEAQ (reference sequence). V was cut by 2 bases and J by 10 bases, with 18 bases left in between.

V is TRBV5-1 and J is TRBJ2-2; TRBD2 matches 8 bases. J lost 7 bases, V lost 4 bases, and 9 bases had no gene match. CDR1 and CDR2 from the germline V gene are SGHRS and YFSETQ. This CDR3 region has 15 residues. The CDR3 sequence: CASSLALAGGGELFF. CDR3 DNA sequence: TGCGCCAGCAGCCTCGCGCTTGCGGGGGGCGGGGAGCTGTTTTTT.

This chain joins TRBV6-2 or TRBV6-3 and TRBJ2-7; D is perhaps TRBD1 or TRBD2 (6 bases each). Germline V lookup: CDR1 MNHEY, CDR2 SVGEGT. This CDR3 comprises 14 residues. With 0 bases removed from V and 2 bases from J, the gap between germline ends came to 8 bases. Here the CDR3 reads CASSYSGGPYEQYF. The DNA for the CDR3 is TGTGCCAGCAGTTACTCGGGGGGCCCCTACGAGCAGTACTTC.

This clonotype has a handful of counts. The rearrangement links TRBV4-1 to TRBJ2-5; tentative D call: TRBD2 (6 bases). The CDR3 covers 15 residues. CDR1 and CDR2 from the germline V gene are MGHRA and YSYEKL. The germline V and J ends were trimmed by 2 bases and 2 bases, with 12 bases remaining between them. The CDR3 reads CASSQQAGSQETQYF. Written as DNA, the CDR3 is TGCGCCAGCAGCCAACAAGCCGGGAGTCAAGAGACCCAGTACTTC.